This T cell receptor (beta chain) emerged from a study of molecular identifiers for immune sequencing clone quantification. TCRdb redid the calling of the PCR reads with MiXCR, one entry per CDR3 protein. The sample includes about half a million distinct CDR3 sequences, over 20% of them seen just once. Germline V gene lookup returns CDR1 SGHVS and CDR2 FQNEAQ. The CDR3 length is 21 residues. Trimming shortened V by 5 bases and J by 0 bases, and 29 bases separated the two germline ends. Specimen: naive CD8+ T cells from blood, with Jurkat cell RNA spiked in. Subset denoted: FACS-sorted CD8+CD4-CCR7+CD45RA+ naive T cells. The sequence was collected from a human donor in good health. Some libraries in this study had Jurkat cell RNA spiked in. This rearrangement joins TRBV7-8 to TRBJ1-5, with D perhaps matching TRBD1 (5 bases). This chain's CDR3 is CASSVMYLPGRNDNSNQPQHF. CDR3 bases: TGTGCCAGCAGCGTAATGTACCTTCCGGGACGGAACGACAATAGCAATCAGCCCCAGCATTTT.